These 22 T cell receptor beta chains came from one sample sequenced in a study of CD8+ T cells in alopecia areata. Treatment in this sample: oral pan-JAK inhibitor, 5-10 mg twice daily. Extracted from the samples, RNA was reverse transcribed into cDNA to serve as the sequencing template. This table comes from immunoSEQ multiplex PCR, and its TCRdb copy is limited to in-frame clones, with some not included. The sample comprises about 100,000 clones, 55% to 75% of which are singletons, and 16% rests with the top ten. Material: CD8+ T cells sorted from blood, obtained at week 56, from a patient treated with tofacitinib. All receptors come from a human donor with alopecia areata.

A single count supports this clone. Here the CDR3 reads CASSSGVPGEAFF. The CDR3 DNA sequence: TGTGCCAGCAGCTCAGGCGTGCCGGGGGAAGCTTTCTTT. The chain joins TRBV5-6 to TRBJ1-1; D unclear. This CDR3 comprises 13 residues. V was cut by 3 bases and J by 8 bases, with 14 bases left in between. CDR1 is SGHDT and CDR2 is YYEEEE in the germline V gene.

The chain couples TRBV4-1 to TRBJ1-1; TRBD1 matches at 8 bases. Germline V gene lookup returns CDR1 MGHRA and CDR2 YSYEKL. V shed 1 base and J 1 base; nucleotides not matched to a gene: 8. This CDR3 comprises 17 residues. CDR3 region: CASSQADRGLGNTEAFF. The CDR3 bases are TGCGCCAGCAGCCAAGCCGACAGGGGCCTTGGGAACACTGAAGCTTTCTTT.

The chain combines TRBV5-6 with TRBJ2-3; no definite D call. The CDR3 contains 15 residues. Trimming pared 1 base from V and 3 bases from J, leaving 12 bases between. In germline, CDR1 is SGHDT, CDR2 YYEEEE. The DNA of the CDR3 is TGTGCCAGCAGCTTGTGGGCAGTGGGAACAGATACGCAGTATTTT. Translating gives CASSLWAVGTDTQYF.

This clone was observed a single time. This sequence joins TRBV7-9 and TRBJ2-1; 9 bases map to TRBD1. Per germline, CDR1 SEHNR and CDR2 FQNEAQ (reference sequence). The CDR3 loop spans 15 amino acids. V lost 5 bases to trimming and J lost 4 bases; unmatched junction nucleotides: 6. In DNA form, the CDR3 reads TGTGCCAGCAGCCCGGGACAGGGAAATTACAATGAGCAGTTCTTC. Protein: CASSPGQGNYNEQFF.

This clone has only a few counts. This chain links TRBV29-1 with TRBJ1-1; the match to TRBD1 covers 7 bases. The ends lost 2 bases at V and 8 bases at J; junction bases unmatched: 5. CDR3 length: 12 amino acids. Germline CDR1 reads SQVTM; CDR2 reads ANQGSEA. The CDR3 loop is CSVEITGAEAFF. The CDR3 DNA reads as TGCAGCGTTGAAATAACAGGGGCGGAAGCTTTCTTT.

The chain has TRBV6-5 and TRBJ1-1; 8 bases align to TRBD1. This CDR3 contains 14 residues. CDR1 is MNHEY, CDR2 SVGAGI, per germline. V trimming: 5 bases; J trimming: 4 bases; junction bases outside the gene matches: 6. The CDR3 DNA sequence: TGTGCCAGCAGTCAAACAGGGGGTACCACTGAAGCTTTCTTT. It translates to CASSQTGGTTEAFF.

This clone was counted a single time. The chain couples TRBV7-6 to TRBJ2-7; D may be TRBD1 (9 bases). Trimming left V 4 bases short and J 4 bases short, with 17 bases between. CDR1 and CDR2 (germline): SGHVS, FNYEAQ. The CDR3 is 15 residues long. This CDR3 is CASSSGTGTSYEQYF. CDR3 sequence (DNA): TGTGCCAGCAGCTCAGGGACAGGGACTAGTTACGAGCAGTACTTC.

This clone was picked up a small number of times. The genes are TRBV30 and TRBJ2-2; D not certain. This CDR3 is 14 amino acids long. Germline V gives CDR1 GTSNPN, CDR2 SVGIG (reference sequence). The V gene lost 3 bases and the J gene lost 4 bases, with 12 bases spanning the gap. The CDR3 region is CAWSVYTRTGELFF. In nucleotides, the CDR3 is TGTGCCTGGAGCGTATACACCCGCACCGGGGAGCTGTTTTTT.

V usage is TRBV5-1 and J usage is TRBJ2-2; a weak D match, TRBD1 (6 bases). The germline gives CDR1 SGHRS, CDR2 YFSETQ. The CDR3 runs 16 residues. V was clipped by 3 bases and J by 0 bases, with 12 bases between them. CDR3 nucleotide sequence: TGCGCCAGCAGCTACCGAGACAGGCCGAACACCGGGGAGCTGTTTTTT. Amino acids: CASSYRDRPNTGELFF.

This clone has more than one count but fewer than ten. In DNA, the CDR3 is TGTGCCAGCAGGGACAAGGACTACGAGCAGTACTTC. Translated: CASRDKDYEQYF. The chain joins TRBV27 to TRBJ2-7, with D possibly TRBD1 on 5 matching bases. The CDR3 is 12 amino acids. The V end lost 6 bases, the J end lost 3 bases, and 9 bases lay between the germline ends. Looked up from germline, CDR1 is MNHEY and CDR2 is SMNVEV (reference sequence).

The CDR3 region is CASSRDRGGEKLFF. The CDR3 DNA sequence: TGCGCCAGCAGCCGGGACAGGGGAGGTGAAAAACTGTTTTTT. V gene TRBV5-1 combines with J gene TRBJ1-4; 10 bases line up with TRBD1. CDR3 length: 14 amino acids. With 4 bases clipped from V and 7 bases from J, the junction kept 4 bases outside the gene matches. Germline V gives CDR1 SGHRS, CDR2 YFSETQ.

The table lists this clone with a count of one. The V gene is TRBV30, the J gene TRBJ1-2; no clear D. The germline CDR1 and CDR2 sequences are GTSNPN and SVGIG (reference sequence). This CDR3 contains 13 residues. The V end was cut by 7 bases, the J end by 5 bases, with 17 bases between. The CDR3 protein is CASDRRKEYGYTF. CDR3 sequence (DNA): TGTGCCTCGGACCGCCGCAAAGAGTATGGCTACACCTTC.

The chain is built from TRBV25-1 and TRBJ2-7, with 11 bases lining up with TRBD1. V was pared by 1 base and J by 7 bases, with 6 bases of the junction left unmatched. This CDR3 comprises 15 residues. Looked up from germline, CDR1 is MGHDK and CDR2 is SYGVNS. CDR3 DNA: TGTGCCAGCAGTGAATTACCGGGACAGGGGGAAGAGCAGTACTTC. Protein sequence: CASSELPGQGEEQYF.

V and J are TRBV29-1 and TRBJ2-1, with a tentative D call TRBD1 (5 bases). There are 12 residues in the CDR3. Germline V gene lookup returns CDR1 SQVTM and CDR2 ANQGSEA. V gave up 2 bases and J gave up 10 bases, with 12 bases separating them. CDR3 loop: CSVETGADEQFF. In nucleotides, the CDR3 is TGCAGCGTTGAAACTGGGGCCGACGAGCAGTTCTTC.

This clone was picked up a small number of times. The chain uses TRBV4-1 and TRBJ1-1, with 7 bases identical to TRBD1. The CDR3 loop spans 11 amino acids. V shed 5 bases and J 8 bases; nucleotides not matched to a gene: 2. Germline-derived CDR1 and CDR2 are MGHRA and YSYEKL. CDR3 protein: CASSGTAEAFF. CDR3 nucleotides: TGCGCCAGCAGCGGGACAGCCGAAGCTTTCTTT.

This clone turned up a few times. CDR3 bases: TGTGCCAGCAGCCAAGGGGGATCGGGGACTGGGGCCAACGTCCTGACTTTC. Translation: CASSQGGSGTGANVLTF. This chain uses TRBV14 with TRBJ2-6; D perhaps matches TRBD2 (5 bases). V was clipped by 1 base and J by 2 bases, with 12 bases between them. The CDR3 spans 17 residues. Germline V gene lookup returns CDR1 SGHDN and CDR2 FVKESK.

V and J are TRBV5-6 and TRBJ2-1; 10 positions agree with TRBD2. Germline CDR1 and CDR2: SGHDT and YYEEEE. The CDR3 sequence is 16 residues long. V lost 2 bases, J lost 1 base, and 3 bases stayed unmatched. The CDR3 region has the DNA TGTGCCAGCAGCTTCCCTAGCGGGGGATCCTACAATGAGCAGTTCTTC. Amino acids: CASSFPSGGSYNEQFF.

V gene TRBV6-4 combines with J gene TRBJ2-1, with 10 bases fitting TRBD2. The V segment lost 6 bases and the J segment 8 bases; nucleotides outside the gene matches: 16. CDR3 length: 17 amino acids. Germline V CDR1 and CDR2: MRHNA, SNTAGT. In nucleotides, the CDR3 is TGTGCCAGCAGCGTCGAGGGGACTAGCGATCTTTCCTATGAGCAGTTCTTC. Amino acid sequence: CASSVEGTSDLSYEQFF.

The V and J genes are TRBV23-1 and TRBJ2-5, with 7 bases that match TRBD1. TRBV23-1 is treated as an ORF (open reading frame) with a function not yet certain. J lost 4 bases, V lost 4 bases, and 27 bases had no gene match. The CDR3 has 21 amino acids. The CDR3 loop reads CASSPNPRDSVGDRRPETQYF. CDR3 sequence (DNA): TGCGCCAGCAGTCCCAACCCCCGGGACAGCGTGGGAGATCGTAGGCCAGAGACCCAGTACTTC.

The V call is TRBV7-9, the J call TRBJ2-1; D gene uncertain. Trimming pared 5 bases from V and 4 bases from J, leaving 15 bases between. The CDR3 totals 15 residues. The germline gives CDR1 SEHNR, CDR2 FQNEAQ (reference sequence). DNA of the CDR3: TGTGCCAGCAGCCCCATCAAGAGGCTTTACAATGAGCAGTTCTTC. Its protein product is CASSPIKRLYNEQFF. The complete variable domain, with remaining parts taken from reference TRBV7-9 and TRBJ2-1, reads DTGVSQNPRHKITKRGQNVTFRCDPISEHNRLYWYRQTLGQGPEFLTYFQNEAQLEKSRLLSDRFSAERPKGSFSTLEIQRTEQGDSAMYLCASSPIKRLYNEQFFGPGTRLTVL.

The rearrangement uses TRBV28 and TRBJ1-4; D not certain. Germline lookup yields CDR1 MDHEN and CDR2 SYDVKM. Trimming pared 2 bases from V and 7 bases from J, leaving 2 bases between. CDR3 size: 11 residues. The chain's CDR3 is CASSLTEKLFF. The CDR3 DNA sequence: TGTGCCAGCAGTTTAACTGAAAAACTGTTTTTT.

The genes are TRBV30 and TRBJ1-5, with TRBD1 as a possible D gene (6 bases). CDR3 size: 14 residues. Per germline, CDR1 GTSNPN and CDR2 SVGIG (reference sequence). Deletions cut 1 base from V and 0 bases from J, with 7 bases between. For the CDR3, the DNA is TGTGCCTGGAGTGGGGGGGCTAGCAATCAGCCCCAGCATTTT. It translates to CAWSGGASNQPQHF.